Described below is a single T cell receptor beta chain sequence and its context. Its target is unknown. The method was immunoSEQ multiplex PCR; TCRdb's version includes in-frame clones alone and lacks a portion of them. The repertoire has 450,000 to 500,000 clones, over 70% of them found once; the top ten carry about 13%. V lost 2 bases, J lost 4 bases, and 11 bases lay in between. Germline CDR1 reads GTSNPN; CDR2 reads SVGIG (reference sequence). CDR3 length: 14 residues. The data originate from a study of shared clonotypes between healthy human individuals. Study-wide results and caveats: Clonotype sharing across donors was expected to vary with sequencing depth.

This sequence originates from a woman aged 40 to 55 in good health. Some clones in this sample may be carry-over from other donors' samples. This chain links TRBV30 with TRBJ2-2, with D perhaps TRBD1 (6 bases). Sequenced material: PBMCs. The CDR3 protein is CAWSRQVLTGELFF. CDR3 nucleotide sequence: TGTGCCTGGAGTCGACAGGTTCTCACCGGGGAGCTGTTTTTT.